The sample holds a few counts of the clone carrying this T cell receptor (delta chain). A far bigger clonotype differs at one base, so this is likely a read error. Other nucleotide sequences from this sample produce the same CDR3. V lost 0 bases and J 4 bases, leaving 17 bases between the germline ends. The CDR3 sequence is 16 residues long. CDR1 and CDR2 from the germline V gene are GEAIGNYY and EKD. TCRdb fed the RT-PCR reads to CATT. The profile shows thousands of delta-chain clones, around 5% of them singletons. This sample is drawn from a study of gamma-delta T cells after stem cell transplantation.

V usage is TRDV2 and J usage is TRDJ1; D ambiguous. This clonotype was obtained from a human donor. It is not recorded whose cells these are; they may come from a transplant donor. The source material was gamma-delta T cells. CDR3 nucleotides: TGTGCCTGTGACACCGTCGGGGCTCATTGGGACGATAAACTCATCTTT. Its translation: CACDTVGAHWDDKLIF.